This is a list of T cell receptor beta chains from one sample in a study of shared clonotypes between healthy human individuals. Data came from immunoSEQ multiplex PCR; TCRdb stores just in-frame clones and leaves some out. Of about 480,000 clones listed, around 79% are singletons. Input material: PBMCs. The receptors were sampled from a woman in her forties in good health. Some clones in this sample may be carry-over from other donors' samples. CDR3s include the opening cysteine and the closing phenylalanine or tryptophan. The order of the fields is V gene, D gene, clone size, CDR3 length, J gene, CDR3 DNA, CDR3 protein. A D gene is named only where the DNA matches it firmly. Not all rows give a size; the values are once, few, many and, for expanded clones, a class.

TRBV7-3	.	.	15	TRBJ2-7	TGTGCCAGCAGCTTAACTGCGGGGAATCGAGGAGAGCAGTACTTC	CASSLTAGNRGEQYF
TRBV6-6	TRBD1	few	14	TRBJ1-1	TGTGCCAGCGGCCGGGGGACAGGGGGCACTGAAGCTTTCTTT	CASGRGTGGTEAFF
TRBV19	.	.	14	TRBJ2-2	TGTGCCAGTAGTCCACTCGGGGACACCGGGGAGCTGTTTTTT	CASSPLGDTGELFF
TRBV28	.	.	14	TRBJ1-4	TGTGCCAGCAGTTTGTACGGGCTTGGCGAAAAACTGTTTTTT	CASSLYGLGEKLFF
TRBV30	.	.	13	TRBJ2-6	TGTGCCTGGAGAGGCGCTGGGGCCAACGTCCTGACTTTC	CAWRGAGANVLTF
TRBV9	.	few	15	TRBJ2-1	TGTGCCAGCAGCAGGACTGCTCCATCCTACAATGAGCAGTTCTTC	CASSRTAPSYNEQFF
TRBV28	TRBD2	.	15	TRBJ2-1	TGTGCCAGCAGTTTTCCCGGGACTACCTACAATGAGCAGTTCTTC	CASSFPGTTYNEQFF
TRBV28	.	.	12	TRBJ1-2	TGTGCCAGCAGTTTAGTCAACTATGGCTACACCTTC	CASSLVNYGYTF
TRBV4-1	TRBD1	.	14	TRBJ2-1	TGCGCCAGCAGCCCGACGAGGACAGGCAGGGAGCAGTTCTTC	CASSPTRTGREQFF
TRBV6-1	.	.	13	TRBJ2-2	TGTGCCAGCAGTCGTGGTGGTACCGGGGAGCTGTTTTTT	CASSRGGTGELFF
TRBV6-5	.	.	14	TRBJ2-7	TGTGCCAGCAGAGCCAGGTCGAGCTCCTACGAGCAGTACTTC	CASRARSSSYEQYF
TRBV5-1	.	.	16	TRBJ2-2	TGCGCCAGCAGCTTGGACCGGCCTGGACACACCGGGGAGCTGTTTTTT	CASSLDRPGHTGELFF
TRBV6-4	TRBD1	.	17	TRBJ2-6	TGTGCCAGCAGTCGGACAGGGGCCAGCTCTGGGGCCAACGTCCTGACTTTC	CASSRTGASSGANVLTF
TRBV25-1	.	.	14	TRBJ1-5	TGTGCCAGCAGTGAATCCTGGGGGAATCAGCCCCAGCATTTT	CASSESWGNQPQHF
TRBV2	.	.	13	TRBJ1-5	TGTGCCAGTACCGGAGAGCAATGGCAGCCCCAGCATTTT	CASTGEQWQPQHF
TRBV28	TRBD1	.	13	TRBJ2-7	TGTGCCAGCAGTTTCGGACAGGGCTACGAGCAGTACTTC	CASSFGQGYEQYF
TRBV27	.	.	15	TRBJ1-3	TGTGCCAGCAAGCGGGGACTCGAAACGGGAAACACCATATATTTT	CASKRGLETGNTIYF
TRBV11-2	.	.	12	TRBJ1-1	TGTGCCAGCAGCTACGGACATACTGAAGCTTTCTTT	CASSYGHTEAFF
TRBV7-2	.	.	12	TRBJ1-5	TGTGCCAGCAGCGCTAGCAATCAGCCCCAGCATTTT	CASSASNQPQHF
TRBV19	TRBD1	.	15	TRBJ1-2	TGTGCCAGTAGTCCGAATCGACAGGGCAGCTATGGCTACACCTTC	CASSPNRQGSYGYTF
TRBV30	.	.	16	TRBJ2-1	TGTGCCTGGAGTGTAGTAGGGCAGGTAATCTACAATGAGCAGTTCTTC	CAWSVVGQVIYNEQFF
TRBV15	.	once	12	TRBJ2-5	TGTGCCACCTTAGGGGGGCAAGAGACCCAGTACTTC	CATLGGQETQYF
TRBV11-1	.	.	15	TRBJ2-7	TGTGCCAGCAGCGGACGGGGGGACAAATTCTACGAGCAGTACTTC	CASSGRGDKFYEQYF
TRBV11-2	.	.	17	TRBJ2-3	TGTGCCAGCAGCTTAATCAAAGGAAAAGGGACGGCAGATACGCAGTATTTT	CASSLIKGKGTADTQYF
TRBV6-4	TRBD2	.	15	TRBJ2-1	TGTGCCAGCAGTGACAGAACTAGCGGGAATAATGAGCAGTTCTTC	CASSDRTSGNNEQFF
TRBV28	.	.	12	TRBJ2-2	TGTGCCAGCAGTTTGAGATTCGGGGAGCTGTTTTTT	CASSLRFGELFF
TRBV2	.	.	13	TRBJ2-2	TGTGCCAGCAGGCCCGGGCCCACCGGGGAGCTGTTTTTT	CASRPGPTGELFF
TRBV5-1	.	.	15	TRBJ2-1	TGCGCCAGCAGCTTGGAGGGCGGGGTCCTGGGTGAGCAGTTCTTC	CASSLEGGVLGEQFF
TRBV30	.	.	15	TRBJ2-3	TGTGCCTGGAGTGACGGCCTCGGACGCTTCGATACGCAGTATTTT	CAWSDGLGRFDTQYF
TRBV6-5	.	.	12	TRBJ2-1	TGTGCCAGCCGGGGGCTTTACAATGAGCAGTTCTTC	CASRGLYNEQFF